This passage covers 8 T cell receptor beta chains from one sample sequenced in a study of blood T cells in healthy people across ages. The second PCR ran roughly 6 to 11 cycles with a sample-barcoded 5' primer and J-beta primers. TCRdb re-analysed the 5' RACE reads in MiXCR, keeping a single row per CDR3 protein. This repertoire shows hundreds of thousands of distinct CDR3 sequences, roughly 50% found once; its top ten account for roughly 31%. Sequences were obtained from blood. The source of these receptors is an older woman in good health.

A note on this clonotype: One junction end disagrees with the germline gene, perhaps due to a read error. CDR3 nucleotide sequence: TGCGCCAGCCGCTTTCGTAGCGGGGGGAGCACAGATACGCAGTATTTT. Its protein is CASRFRSGGSTDTQYF. The chain uses TRBV5-1 and TRBJ2-3; 10 nucleotides align to TRBD2. The CDR3 has 16 amino acids. Germline assignment: CDR1 SGHRS and CDR2 YFSETQ.

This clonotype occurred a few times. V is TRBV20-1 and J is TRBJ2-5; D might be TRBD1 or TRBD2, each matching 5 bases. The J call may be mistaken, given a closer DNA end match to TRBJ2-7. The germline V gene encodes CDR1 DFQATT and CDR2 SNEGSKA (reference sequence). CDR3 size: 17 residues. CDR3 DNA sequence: TGCAGTGCTAGAGCCCGCTACGTCGGGACGTCCATAGACGAGCAGTACTTC. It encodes CSARARYVGTSIDEQYF.

This chain's CDR3 is CASSREEWTSWGNQPQHF. The CDR3 region has the DNA TGTGCCAGCAGCCGAGAGGAATGGACGAGCTGGGGCAATCAGCCCCAGCATTTT. The chain employs TRBV4-2 and TRBJ1-5; D unresolved. CDR1 is LGHNA, CDR2 YNFKEQ, per germline. This CDR3 comprises 18 residues. The V end lost 4 bases, the J end lost 2 bases, and 21 bases lay between the germline ends.

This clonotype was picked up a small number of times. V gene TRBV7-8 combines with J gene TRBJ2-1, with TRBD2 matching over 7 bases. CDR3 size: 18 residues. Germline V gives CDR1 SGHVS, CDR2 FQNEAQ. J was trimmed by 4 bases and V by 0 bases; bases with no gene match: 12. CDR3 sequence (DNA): TGTGCCAGCAGCTTAGCTCTTCGAGATGGGAGGGGATACAATGAGCAGTTCTTC. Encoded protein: CASSLALRDGRGYNEQFF.

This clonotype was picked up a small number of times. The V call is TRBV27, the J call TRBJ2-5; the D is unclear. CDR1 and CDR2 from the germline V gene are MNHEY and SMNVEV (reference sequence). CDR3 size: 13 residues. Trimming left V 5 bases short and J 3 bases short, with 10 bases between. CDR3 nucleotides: TGTGCCAGCAGTCCGTTCTTGAAAGAGACCCAGTACTTC. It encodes CASSPFLKETQYF.

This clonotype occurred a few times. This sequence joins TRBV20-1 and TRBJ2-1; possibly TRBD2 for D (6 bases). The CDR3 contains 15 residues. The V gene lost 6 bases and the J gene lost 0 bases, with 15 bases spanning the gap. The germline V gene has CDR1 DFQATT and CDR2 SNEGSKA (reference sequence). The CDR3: CSADRPGSSYNEQFF. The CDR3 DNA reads TGCAGTGCGGATCGCCCCGGGAGCTCCTACAATGAGCAGTTCTTC.

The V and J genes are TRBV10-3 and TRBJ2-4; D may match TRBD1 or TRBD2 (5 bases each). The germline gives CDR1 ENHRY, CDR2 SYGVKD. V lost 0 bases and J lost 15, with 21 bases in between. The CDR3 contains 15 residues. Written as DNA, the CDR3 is TGTGCCATCAGTGAGTCGAGTGGGGGTCACTACGAGCGGTACTTC. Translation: CAISESSGGHYERYF.

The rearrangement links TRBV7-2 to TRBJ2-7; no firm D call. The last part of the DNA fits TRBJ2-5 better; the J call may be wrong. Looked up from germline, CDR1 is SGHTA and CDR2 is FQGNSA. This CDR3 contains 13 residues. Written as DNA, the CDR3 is TGTGCCAGCAGCTCCCGTCGGGCAGAGACCCAGTACTTC. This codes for CASSSRRAETQYF.